These 4 T cell receptor beta chains originate from one sample sequenced in a study of response to subunit inactivated influenza vaccine. TCRdb re-called the RT-PCR reads through MiXCR, storing one row per CDR3 protein. The sample holds more than 500,000 distinct CDR3 sequences, approximately 10% seen once. The sample also formed part of further work on T cells expressing NK-cell markers. From that report: 5'RACE template switching with UMIs generated TCR beta cDNA.

Sequencing used PBMCs from blood, obtained on the day of vaccination. Receptor source: a middle-aged man who received an inactivated influenza vaccine.

This clonotype was seen more than once but under ten times. The chain joins TRBV27 to TRBJ1-6, with 9 bases matching TRBD1. Germline V CDR1 and CDR2: MNHEY, SMNVEV (reference sequence). The CDR3 runs 15 residues. The J segment lost 10 bases and the V segment lost 5 bases, leaving 9 bases of the junction unmatched. CDR3 protein: CASSLIGTGSSPLHF. The CDR3 DNA follows: TGTGCCAGCAGTCTAATCGGGACAGGGTCCTCACCCCTCCACTTT.

This clonotype has just a few counts. The rearrangement joins TRBV5-1 to TRBJ2-7; 10 nucleotides agree with TRBD2. Trimming took 4 bases from V and 3 from J; bases not matched to a gene: 4. The CDR3 runs 14 residues. Germline lookup yields CDR1 SGHRS and CDR2 YFSETQ. The CDR3 is CASSLAGEIYEQYF. Written as DNA, the CDR3 is TGCGCCAGCAGCCTAGCGGGGGAGATCTACGAGCAGTACTTC.

This clonotype was observed a handful of times. V gene TRBV6-2 or TRBV6-3 combines with J gene TRBJ1-5; TRBD1 aligns across 7 bases. V was clipped by 6 bases and J by 5 bases; unmatched bases: 4. Germline loops: CDR1 MNHEY, CDR2 SVGEGT. The CDR3 is 13 residues long. The CDR3 reads CASRWTGDQPQHF. The CDR3 bases are TGTGCCAGCAGGTGGACAGGAGATCAGCCCCAGCATTTT.

This clonotype appeared many times. The gene calls are TRBV10-3 and TRBJ2-2, with 8 bases matching TRBD1. V shed 7 bases and J 4 bases; nucleotides not matched to a gene: 5. The germline gives CDR1 ENHRY, CDR2 SYGVKD. The CDR3 is 14 residues long. The CDR3 bases are TGTGCCATCACCAGGGACAGGATCACCGGGGAGCTGTTTTTT. It codes for CAITRDRITGELFF.